The 22 T cell receptor beta chains below were found in one sample sequenced in a study of blood T cell repertoires in COVID-19. Some clones are missing from TCRdb's copy, which holds only in-frame ones; the method was immunoSEQ multiplex PCR. The sample consists of 150,000 or so clones, about 85% of them appearing once. Sequenced sample: PBMCs or T cells enriched from blood (not recorded which). These receptors were obtained from a woman aged 45-59 years who had recovered from COVID-19.

The chain combines TRBV7-3 with TRBJ2-5; 7 bases line up with TRBD2. In germline, CDR1 is SGHTA, CDR2 FQGTGA. J was trimmed by 5 bases and V by 2 bases; bases with no gene match: 8. The CDR3 is 15 residues long. The chain's CDR3 is CASSLAGAGRETQYF. The CDR3 coding sequence is TGTGCCAGCAGCTTAGCGGGAGCGGGACGGGAGACCCAGTACTTC.

The rearrangement joins TRBV5-1 to TRBJ2-7, with D maybe TRBD2 (5 bases). From germline, CDR1 is SGHRS and CDR2 YFSETQ. The CDR3 consists of 12 residues. V gave up 4 bases and J gave up 6 bases, with 11 bases separating them. Here the CDR3 reads CASSPHRGEQYF. Here the CDR3 DNA reads TGCGCCAGCAGCCCTCACCGGGGCGAGCAGTACTTC.

The rearrangement joins TRBV6-4 to TRBJ2-7; D remains unclear. The CDR3 contains 16 residues. The V gene's germline CDR1 is MRHNA and CDR2 SNTAGT. V was shortened by 0 bases and J by 1 base, with 13 bases between the two germline ends. CDR3 DNA: TGTGCCAGCAGTGACTCGGGCAGCCCCACTTCCTACGAGCAGTACTTC. As protein: CASSDSGSPTSYEQYF.

The chain links TRBV9 to TRBJ1-1; no firm D call. The germline gives CDR1 SGDLS, CDR2 YYNGEE. The V end lost 4 bases, the J end lost 0 bases, and 13 bases lay between the germline ends. The CDR3 length is 15 residues. CDR3 sequence: CASSHRVELNTEAFF. The CDR3 DNA is TGTGCCAGCAGCCACCGGGTAGAGCTGAACACTGAAGCTTTCTTT.

The chain uses TRBV5-8 and TRBJ1-6; D possibly corresponds to TRBD1 (5 bases). Germline loops: CDR1 SGHTS, CDR2 YDEGEE. Deletions cut 6 bases from V and 0 bases from J, with 13 bases between. The CDR3 has 16 residues. CDR3 amino acids: CASKRQTSSYNSPLHF. CDR3 coding DNA: TGTGCCAGCAAGCGACAGACAAGCTCCTATAATTCACCCCTCCACTTT.

This chain links TRBV10-3 with TRBJ2-5; 8 nucleotides line up with TRBD1. The CDR3 extends over 15 amino acids. Germline V CDR1 and CDR2: ENHRY, SYGVKD. The J segment lost 2 bases and the V segment lost 2 bases, leaving 4 bases of the junction unmatched. The CDR3 DNA is TGTGCCATCAGTGAGCGGACAGGGAGGCAAGAGACCCAGTACTTC. Translating it yields CAISERTGRQETQYF.

V usage is TRBV5-6 and J usage is TRBJ2-3, with D perhaps TRBD1 (5 bases). This CDR3 is 17 amino acids long. Germline V gene sequence: CDR1 SGHDT, CDR2 YYEEEE. Trimming removed 0 bases at V and 3 bases at J, with 17 bases between. CDR3 region: CASSLVRGLGYTDTQYF. The DNA of the CDR3 is TGTGCCAGCAGCTTGGTAAGGGGTCTGGGCTATACAGATACGCAGTATTTT.

The chain employs TRBV9 and TRBJ1-3, with D hard to call. CDR1 SGDLS and CDR2 YYNGEE come from the germline V gene. V lost 0 bases, J lost 2 bases, and 18 bases lay in between. This CDR3 has 18 residues. The CDR3: CASSVDSGAVGPGNTIYF. For the CDR3, the DNA is TGTGCCAGCAGCGTAGACAGCGGTGCCGTTGGCCCTGGAAACACCATATATTTT.

The V gene is TRBV5-1, the J gene TRBJ2-3; D is perhaps TRBD1 (5 bases). The V gene's germline CDR1 is SGHRS and CDR2 YFSETQ. Deletions cut 2 bases from V and 0 bases from J, with 10 bases between. The CDR3 runs to 15 residues. The CDR3 DNA reads TGCGCCAGCAGCTTAGGGGCTACTAGCACAGATACGCAGTATTTT. Protein sequence: CASSLGATSTDTQYF.

The CDR3: CASSLERGGGDTQYF. For the CDR3, the DNA is TGTGCCAGCAGTTTAGAGCGGGGGGGAGGAGATACGCAGTATTTT. This chain joins TRBV6-6 and TRBJ2-3; TRBD2 matches at 10 bases. Germline CDR1 and CDR2: MNHNY and SVGAGI (reference sequence). This CDR3 has 15 residues. J lost 5 bases, V lost 4 bases, and 6 bases had no gene match.

This chain connects TRBV7-8 to TRBJ2-5; 9 bases are shared with TRBD1. The CDR3 is 15 residues long. J gave up 3 bases and V 3 bases, and 5 bases lay outside the gene matches. CDR1 and CDR2 (germline): SGHVS, FQNEAQ. CDR3 coding DNA: TGTGCCAGCAGCTTTCGGACAGGGGAGGAAGAGACCCAGTACTTC. Translated: CASSFRTGEEETQYF.

The chain combines TRBV3-1 (or the pseudogene TRBV3-2) with TRBJ1-2; D is undetermined. Germline CDR1 is LGHDT and CDR2 is YNNKEL (reference sequence). Trimming took 5 bases from V and 5 from J, leaving 6 bases between them. CDR3 length: 11 residues. The CDR3 protein is CASSFRYGYTF. The CDR3 DNA follows: TGTGCCAGCAGCTTTCGGTATGGCTACACCTTC.

The chain joins TRBV28 to TRBJ1-5, with D uncertain. CDR3 length: 12 amino acids. Germline CDR1 and CDR2: MDHEN and SYDVKM. The germline V and J ends were trimmed by 6 bases and 7 bases, with 10 bases remaining between them. The CDR3 region is CASSVAQQPQHF. In nucleotides, the CDR3 is TGTGCCAGCAGCGTGGCACAACAGCCCCAGCATTTT.

This clone was found a few times. CDR3 DNA sequence: TGCGCCAGCAACGGGGGGCTTGACACTGAAGCTTTCTTT. Translation gives CASNGGLDTEAFF. The V gene is TRBV5-1, the J gene TRBJ1-1; D may be TRBD1 (6 bases). CDR3 length: 13 residues. CDR1 is SGHRS, CDR2 YFSETQ, per germline. Between the trimmed V and J ends, which lost 6 bases and 3 bases, there was a span of 12 bases.

This clone appeared a few times. The chain employs TRBV28 and TRBJ2-1; D is unclear. Trimming left V 6 bases short and J 0 bases short, with 6 bases between. CDR1 MDHEN and CDR2 SYDVKM come from the germline V gene. The CDR3 totals 13 residues. CDR3 region: CASRWSSYNEQFF. The CDR3 DNA reads as TGTGCCAGCAGGTGGAGCTCCTACAATGAGCAGTTCTTC.

The chain is built from TRBV5-4 and TRBJ2-6, with D perhaps matching TRBD2 (5 bases). Germline V gene sequence: CDR1 SGHNT, CDR2 YYREEE (reference sequence). This CDR3 spans 19 amino acids. Trimming left V 1 base short and J 0 bases short, with 17 bases between. DNA for the CDR3: TGTGCCAGCAGCTTGAGTATATGGGGAGTGGGCTCTGGGGCCAACGTCCTGACTTTC. Translating gives CASSLSIWGVGSGANVLTF.

The rearrangement joins TRBV19 to TRBJ2-1; 7 bases align to TRBD2. The V and J ends lost 1 base and 0 bases, in that order; junction bases with no gene match: 12. CDR1 is LNHDA and CDR2 is SQIVND in the germline V gene (reference sequence). The CDR3 extends over 19 amino acids. In DNA form, the CDR3 reads TGTGCCAGTAGTATAGGCGGCGGGAGCCTACTCAGCTCCTACAATGAGCAGTTCTTC. Protein product: CASSIGGGSLLSSYNEQFF.

V usage is TRBV5-1 and J usage is TRBJ2-5; D might be TRBD1 (5 bases). Deletions cut 0 bases from V and 2 bases from J, with 14 bases between. The CDR3 has 16 amino acids. Germline loops: CDR1 SGHRS, CDR2 YFSETQ. In DNA form, the CDR3 reads TGCGCCAGCAGCTTGGGAGCAGGGTTGGGGCAAGAGACCCAGTACTTC. The encoded protein is CASSLGAGLGQETQYF.

The chain uses TRBV19 and TRBJ1-5, with 8 positions matching TRBD1. This CDR3 region has 16 residues. The V segment lost 8 bases and the J segment 9 bases; nucleotides outside the gene matches: 18. Germline V lookup: CDR1 LNHDA, CDR2 SQIVND (reference sequence). The CDR3 DNA is TGTGCCAGTTTCACAGGGGGAGCGAGACCCGCGGGGCCCCAGCATTTT. It translates to CASFTGGARPAGPQHF.

The V call is TRBV4-1, the J call TRBJ1-5, with 9 bases identical to TRBD1. The junction had 7 bases not matched to a gene; V was cut back by 3 bases and J by 4 bases. CDR3 length: 16 amino acids. Germline loops: CDR1 MGHRA, CDR2 YSYEKL. The CDR3 loop reads CASSHSRDRDNQPQHF. The DNA of the CDR3 is TGCGCCAGCAGCCACTCCCGGGACAGGGATAATCAGCCCCAGCATTTT.

The rearrangement uses TRBV9 and TRBJ2-2; TRBD1 aligns across 7 bases. V trimming: 4 bases; J trimming: 7 bases; junction bases outside the gene matches: 4. CDR1 is SGDLS, CDR2 YYNGEE, per germline. This CDR3 comprises 13 residues. The CDR3 DNA follows: TGTGCCAGCAGCCCAGGGGGAGACGGGGAGCTGTTTTTT. Its protein is CASSPGGDGELFF.

This chain joins TRBV2 and TRBJ2-3; D not resolved. Germline values: CDR1 SNHLY, CDR2 FYNNEI. V lost 6 bases, J lost 0 bases, and 7 bases lay in between. The CDR3 covers 13 residues. For the CDR3, the DNA is TGTGCCAGCAGGTGGAGTAGCACAGATACGCAGTATTTT. Translating gives CASRWSSTDTQYF.